This T cell receptor beta chain is from a study of spatial heterogeneity in lung cancer. This clonotype was recorded many times. Its target is not known. Time point defined: sample taken at primary tumor resection. Tumor, nontumor lung or frozen PBMC supplied whole RNA that was sequenced unsorted. TCRdb called the 5' RACE reads again in MiXCR, with one record for every CDR3 protein. The sample lists 95,000 or so distinct CDR3 sequences, approximately 8.5% occurring once. Study-level findings and limits: Whereas they appeared in blood less at follow-up, ubiquitous expanded tumor TCRs appeared there more at resection.

Trimming pared 0 bases from V and 2 bases from J, leaving 15 bases between. Germline values: CDR1 LNHDA, CDR2 SQIVND (reference sequence). CDR3 length: 17 amino acids. Sequences were derived from PBMCs, sampled at surgery. The origin of this receptor is a male donor with early-stage non-small cell lung cancer. The rearrangement links TRBV19 to TRBJ2-3; a weak D match, TRBD2 (5 bases). The CDR3 nucleotides read TGTGCCAGTAGTATAGATCTAGCACAGAGGACCACAGATACGCAGTATTTT. It specifies CASSIDLAQRTTDTQYF.